The 4 T cell receptor beta chains below were found in one sample sequenced in a study of human T cells and chemical hapten exposure (dated by TCRdb to the early 2020s). Reading the label with the study, this specimen's time point is: patch test 2, 6 weeks after DPC sensitization. Sample treatment or condition, as interpreted from the label and publication: therapeutic diphenylcyclopropenone sensitization with weekly scalp DPC. Library construction relied on RACE. Instrument on record: NextSeq 500. Through fastp at Q25 and MiXCR, TCRdb rebuilt clones from the public reads, retaining in-frame beta chains. Under each unique CDR3 protein, matching rows form one entry showing the most common genes and DNA. Within this sample are approximately 68,000 distinct CDR3 sequences, with 8.5% to 9% of them counted one time only. The ten largest make up about 3.5% of the sample. Material: whole blood, obtained in connection with sensitization to the hapten diphenylcyclopropenone (DPC). The receptors derive from a woman between 50 and 59 years old with alopecia areata. Some clones in this sample may be carry-over from other donors' samples.

The chain combines TRBV12-3 or TRBV12-4 with TRBJ1-1; D is ambiguous. There are 12 residues in the CDR3. The V end lost 4 bases, the J end lost 3 bases, and 6 bases lay between the germline ends. DNA of the CDR3: TGTGCCAGCAGTTACCCGGACACTGAAGCTTTCTTT. This encodes CASSYPDTEAFF.

This clonotype was counted between two and nine times. The genes are TRBV6-6 and TRBJ2-3, with 14 nucleotides matching TRBD2. This CDR3 has 17 amino acids. The V gene's germline CDR1 is MNHNY and CDR2 SVGAGI (reference sequence). The junction had 6 bases not matched to a gene; V was cut back by 4 bases and J by 3 bases. The CDR3 sequence is CASSSGTSGSRTDTQYF. As DNA, the CDR3 is TGTGCCAGCAGTTCTGGGACTAGCGGGAGTAGGACAGATACGCAGTATTTT.

There are many counts of this clonotype. This chain joins TRBV7-2 and TRBJ1-1, with 8 bases that match TRBD1. V shed 6 bases and J 0 bases; nucleotides not matched to a gene: 3. Per germline, CDR1 SGHTA and CDR2 FQGNSA. The CDR3 runs to 14 residues. Here the CDR3 DNA reads TGTGCCAGCAGAGGGGACAGGTTGAACACTGAAGCTTTCTTT. Its translation is CASRGDRLNTEAFF.

The chain joins TRBV21-1 to TRBJ2-4; the DNA was not used to check the table's D call, TRBD1. TRBV21-1 is assigned pseudogene status. The CDR3 spans 19 residues. CDR3 in amino acids: CASSFVGGQNKAAKNIQYF. CDR3 nucleotides: TGTGCCAGCAGCTTTGTTGGGGGACAGAACAAGGCAGCCAAAAACATTCAGTACTTC.